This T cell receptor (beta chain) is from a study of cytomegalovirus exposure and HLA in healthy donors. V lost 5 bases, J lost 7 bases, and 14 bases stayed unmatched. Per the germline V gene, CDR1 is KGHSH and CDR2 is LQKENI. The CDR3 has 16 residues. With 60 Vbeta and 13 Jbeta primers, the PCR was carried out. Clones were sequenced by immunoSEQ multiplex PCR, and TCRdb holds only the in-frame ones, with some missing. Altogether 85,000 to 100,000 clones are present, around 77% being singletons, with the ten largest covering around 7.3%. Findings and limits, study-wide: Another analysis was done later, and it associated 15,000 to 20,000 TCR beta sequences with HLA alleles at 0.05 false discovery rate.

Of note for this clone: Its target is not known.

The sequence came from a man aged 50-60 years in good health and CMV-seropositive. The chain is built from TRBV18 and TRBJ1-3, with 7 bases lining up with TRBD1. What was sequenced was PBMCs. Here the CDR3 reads CASSSRRGLQGNTIYF. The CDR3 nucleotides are TGTGCCAGCTCATCCCGAAGGGGGCTTCAGGGGAACACCATATATTTT.